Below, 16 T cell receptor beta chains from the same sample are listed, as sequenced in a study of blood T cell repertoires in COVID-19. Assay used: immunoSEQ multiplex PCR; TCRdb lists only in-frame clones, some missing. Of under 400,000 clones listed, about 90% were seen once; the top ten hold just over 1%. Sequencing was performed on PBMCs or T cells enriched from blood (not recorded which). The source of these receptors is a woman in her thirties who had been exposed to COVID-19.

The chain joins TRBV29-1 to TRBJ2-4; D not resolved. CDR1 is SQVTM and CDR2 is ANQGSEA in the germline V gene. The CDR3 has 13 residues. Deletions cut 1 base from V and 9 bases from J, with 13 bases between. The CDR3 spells CSVEAPLSGIQYF. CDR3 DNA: TGCAGCGTTGAAGCCCCCTTGAGTGGCATTCAGTACTTC.

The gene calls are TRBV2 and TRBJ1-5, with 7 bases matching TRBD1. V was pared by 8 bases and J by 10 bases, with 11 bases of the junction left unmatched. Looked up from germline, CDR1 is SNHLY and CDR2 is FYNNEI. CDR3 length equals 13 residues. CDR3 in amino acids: CASSSERGQPQHF. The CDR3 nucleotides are TGTGCCAGCTCATCGGAGAGGGGGCAACCCCAGCATTTT.

In DNA form, the CDR3 reads TGTGCCAGCAGCTTAGCACAGGGCCGCAATCAGCCCCAGCATTTT. Translated: CASSLAQGRNQPQHF. V gene TRBV7-8 combines with J gene TRBJ1-5, with D maybe TRBD1 (6 bases). With 0 bases removed from V and 2 bases from J, the gap between germline ends came to 8 bases. CDR1 is SGHVS, CDR2 FQNEAQ, per germline. The CDR3 sequence is 15 residues long.

CDR3 nucleotides: TGTGCCAGCAGTTCACGACTCCAAGAGACCCAGTACTTC. Protein: CASSSRLQETQYF. The V and J genes are TRBV6-2 or TRBV6-3 and TRBJ2-5; D remains unclear. V was shortened by 4 bases and J by 1 base, with 7 bases between the two germline ends. In germline, CDR1 is MNHEY, CDR2 SVGEGT. The CDR3 spans 13 residues.

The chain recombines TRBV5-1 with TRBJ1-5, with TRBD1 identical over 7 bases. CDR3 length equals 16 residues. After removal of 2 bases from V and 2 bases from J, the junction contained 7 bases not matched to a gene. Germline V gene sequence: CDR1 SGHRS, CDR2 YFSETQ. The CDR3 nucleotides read TGCGCCAGCAGCTTAGGGGACAGAGAGGGCAATCAGCCCCAGCATTTT. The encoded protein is CASSLGDREGNQPQHF. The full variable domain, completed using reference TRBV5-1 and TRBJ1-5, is KAGVTQTPRYLIKTRGQQVTLSCSPISGHRSVSWYQQTPGQGLQFLFEYFSETQRNKGNFPGRFSGRQFSNSRSEMNVSTLELGDSALYLCASSLGDREGNQPQHFGDGTRLSIL.

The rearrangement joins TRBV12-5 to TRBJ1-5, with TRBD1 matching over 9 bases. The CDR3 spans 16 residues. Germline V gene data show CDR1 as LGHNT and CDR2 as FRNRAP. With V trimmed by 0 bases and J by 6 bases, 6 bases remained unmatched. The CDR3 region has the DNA TGTGCTAGTGGTTTGGTCACAGGGGGCGCGAGTCAGCCCCAGCATTTT. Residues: CASGLVTGGASQPQHF. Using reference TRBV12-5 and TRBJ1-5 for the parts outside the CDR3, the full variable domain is DARVTQTPRHKVTEMGQEVTMRCQPILGHNTVFWYRQTMMQGLELLAYFRNRAPLDDSGMPKDRFSAEMPDATLATLKIQPSEPRDSAVYFCASGLVTGGASQPQHFGDGTRLSIL.

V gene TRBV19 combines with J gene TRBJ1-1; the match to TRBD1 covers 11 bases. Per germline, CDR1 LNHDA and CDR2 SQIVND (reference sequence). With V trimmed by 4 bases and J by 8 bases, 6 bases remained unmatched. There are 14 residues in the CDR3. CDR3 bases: TGTGCCAGTAGTACTCAAGGGACAGGGGGGGAAGCTTTCTTT. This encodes CASSTQGTGGEAFF. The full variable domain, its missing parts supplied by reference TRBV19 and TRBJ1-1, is DGGITQSPKYLFRKEGQNVTLSCEQNLNHDAMYWYRQDPGQGLRLIYYSQIVNDFQKGDIAEGYSVSREKKESFPLTVTSAQKNPTAFYLCASSTQGTGGEAFFGQGTRLTVV.

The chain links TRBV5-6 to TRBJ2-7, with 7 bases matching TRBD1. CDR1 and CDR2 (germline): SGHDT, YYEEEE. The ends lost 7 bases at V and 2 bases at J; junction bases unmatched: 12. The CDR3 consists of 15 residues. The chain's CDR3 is CASQGVGRGPYEQYF. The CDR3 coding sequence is TGTGCCAGCCAGGGGGTGGGCAGGGGACCCTACGAGCAGTACTTC.

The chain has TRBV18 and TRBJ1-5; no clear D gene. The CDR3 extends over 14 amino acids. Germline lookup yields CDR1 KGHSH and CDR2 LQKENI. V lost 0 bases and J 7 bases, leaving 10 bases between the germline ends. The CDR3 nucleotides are TGTGCCAGCTCACCACCGGGAGGATCCCAGCCCCAGCATTTT. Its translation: CASSPPGGSQPQHF.

Here the CDR3 DNA reads TGTGCCAGCAGCTTAGATGCCGAGACGGCTGGGCGGGAGGCCGAGCAGTACTTC. Translation gives CASSLDAETAGREAEQYF. This rearrangement joins TRBV11-3 to TRBJ2-7; 8 bases fit TRBD2. The CDR3 is 18 amino acids. CDR1 and CDR2 from the germline V gene are SGHNT and YENEEA. The trim removed 0 bases at V and 6 bases at J, leaving 16 bases unmatched.

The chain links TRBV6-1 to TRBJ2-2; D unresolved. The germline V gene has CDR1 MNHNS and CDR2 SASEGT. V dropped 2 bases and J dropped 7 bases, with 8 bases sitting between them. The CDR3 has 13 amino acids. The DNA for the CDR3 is TGTGCCAGCAGTGAAAATCTAGGCGGGGAGCTGTTTTTT. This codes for CASSENLGGELFF.

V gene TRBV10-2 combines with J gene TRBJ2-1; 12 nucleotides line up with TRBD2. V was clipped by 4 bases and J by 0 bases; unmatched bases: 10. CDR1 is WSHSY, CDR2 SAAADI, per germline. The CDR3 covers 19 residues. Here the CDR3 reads CASSVARTSGVNSYNEQFF. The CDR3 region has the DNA TGCGCCAGCAGTGTAGCGCGGACTAGCGGGGTTAACTCCTACAATGAGCAGTTCTTC.

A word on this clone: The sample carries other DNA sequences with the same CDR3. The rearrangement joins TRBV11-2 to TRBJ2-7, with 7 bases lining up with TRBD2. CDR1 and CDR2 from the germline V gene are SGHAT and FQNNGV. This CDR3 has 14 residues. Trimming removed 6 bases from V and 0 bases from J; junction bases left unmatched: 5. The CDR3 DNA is TGTGCCAGCAGTTTAAGCGGGGACTCCTACGAGCAGTACTTC. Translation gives CASSLSGDSYEQYF.

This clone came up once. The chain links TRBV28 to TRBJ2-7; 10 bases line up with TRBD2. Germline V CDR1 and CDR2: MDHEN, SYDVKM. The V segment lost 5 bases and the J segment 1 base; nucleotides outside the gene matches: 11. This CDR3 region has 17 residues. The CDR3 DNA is TGTGCCAGCAGTCTCCTCCCCGGGACTAGCGATTCCTACGAGCAGTACTTC. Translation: CASSLLPGTSDSYEQYF.

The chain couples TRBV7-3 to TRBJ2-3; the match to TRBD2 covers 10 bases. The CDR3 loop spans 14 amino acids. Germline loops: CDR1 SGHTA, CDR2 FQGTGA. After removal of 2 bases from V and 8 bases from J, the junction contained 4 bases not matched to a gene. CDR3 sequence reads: CASSLLAGEVTQYF. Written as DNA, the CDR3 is TGTGCCAGCAGCTTACTAGCGGGAGAGGTTACGCAGTATTTT.

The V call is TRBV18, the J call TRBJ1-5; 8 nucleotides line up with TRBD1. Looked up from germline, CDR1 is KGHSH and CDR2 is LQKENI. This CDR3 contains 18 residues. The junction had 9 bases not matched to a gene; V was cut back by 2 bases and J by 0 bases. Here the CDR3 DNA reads TGTGCCAGCTCACCAAGAGGGACAGGACCTAATAGCAATCAGCCCCAGCATTTT. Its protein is CASSPRGTGPNSNQPQHF.